A single sample is the source of the 18 T cell receptor beta chains below, sequenced in a study of T cell repertoires in aging, cancer and after chemotherapy. TCR beta rearrangements were amplified from peripheral blood genomic DNA. Multiplex touch-down PCR with TRB-A/B primers amplified rearranged V-D-J TRB sequences. TCRdb passed the multiplex PCR reads through MiXCR, listing each CDR3 protein once. The table records about 1,200 distinct CDR3 sequences, roughly 29% of them present only once. Specimen: blood. The receptors were gathered from a human donor with a blood cancer.

The chain carries TRBV6-5 and TRBJ2-3; 13 bases agree with TRBD2. This CDR3 is 15 amino acids long. Germline V gives CDR1 MNHEY, CDR2 SVGAGI. V shed 8 bases, J shed 6 bases, and the junction held 8 bases outside the gene matches. CDR3 sequence (DNA): TGTGCCAGCCAAAGACTAGCGGGAGGATCGGATACGCAGTATTTT. This translates into CASQRLAGGSDTQYF.

The table lists this clonotype with a few counts. This chain connects TRBV12-3 or TRBV12-4 to TRBJ1-1; D is possibly TRBD1 (5 bases). The ends were cut back, 4 bases at V and 1 base at J, with 13 bases in the middle. CDR3 length equals 15 residues. CDR3 DNA sequence: TGTGCCAGCAGTTCAGGGATAGTGGGGAACACTGAAGCTTTCTTT. This codes for CASSSGIVGNTEAFF.

The chain is built from TRBV5-4 and TRBJ1-6; 7 bases are shared with TRBD1. This CDR3 spans 14 amino acids. V shed 0 bases and J 10 bases; nucleotides not matched to a gene: 4. CDR1 and CDR2 from the germline V gene are SGHNT and YYREEE (reference sequence). The CDR3 region is CASSLGDRGSPLHF. In nucleotides, the CDR3 is TGTGCCAGCAGCTTGGGGGACAGAGGGTCACCCCTCCACTTT.

By sample fraction, this clonotype is medium-sized. The chain combines TRBV6-1 with TRBJ2-2, with 11 bases that match TRBD2. CDR3 length: 16 residues. Germline values: CDR1 MNHNS, CDR2 SASEGT. Trimming at V came to 5 bases and at J to 4 bases, leaving 6 bases not matched to a gene. The chain's CDR3 is CASSPIAGGGTGELFF. In nucleotides, the CDR3 is TGTGCCAGCAGTCCTATAGCGGGAGGGGGCACCGGGGAGCTGTTTTTT.

V is TRBV20-1 and J is TRBJ2-3, with 7 positions matching TRBD2. The CDR3 runs 13 residues. CDR1 and CDR2 (germline): DFQATT, SNEGSKA (reference sequence). V was clipped by 3 bases and J by 2 bases; unmatched bases: 2. The CDR3 coding sequence is TGCAGTGCTAGCGGGAGGTCCACAGATACGCAGTATTTT. Translation gives CSASGRSTDTQYF.

Within the sample, this clonotype is medium-sized. This sequence joins TRBV30 and TRBJ1-6; D is unresolved. Deletions cut 2 bases from V and 4 bases from J, with 6 bases between. The CDR3 sequence is 13 residues long. Germline-derived CDR1 and CDR2 are GTSNPN and SVGIG (reference sequence). The CDR3 DNA reads as TGTGCCTGGAGTAGAGCATATAATTCACCCCTCCACTTT. It is translated as CAWSRAYNSPLHF.

This clonotype was counted between two and nine times. The chain joins TRBV12-5 to TRBJ2-1, with 11 bases aligning to TRBD2. Germline V gene sequence: CDR1 LGHNT, CDR2 FRNRAP. This CDR3 has 18 amino acids. CDR3: CASSRQKRSIAGGREQFF. DNA for the CDR3: TGTGCCAGCAGTCGACAGAAAAGGTCAATAGCGGGGGGGCGTGAGCAGTTCTTC.

Relative to its sample, this clonotype is medium-sized (0.01 to 0.1%). This chain links TRBV18 with TRBJ2-3, with unresolved D. The V end lost 3 bases, the J end lost 1 base, and 11 bases lay between the germline ends. Germline V CDR1 and CDR2: KGHSH, LQKENI. This CDR3 contains 15 residues. As DNA, the CDR3 is TGTGCCAGCTCACCTTGGCGAACCCGCACAGATACGCAGTATTTT. This sequence encodes CASSPWRTRTDTQYF.

CDR3 loop: CASTRLAGTGELFF. For the CDR3, the DNA is TGTGCCAGTACCAGGCTAGCGGGGACCGGGGAGCTGTTTTTT. V usage is TRBV19 and J usage is TRBJ2-2, with 9 bases identical to TRBD2. V lost 7 bases to trimming and J lost 5 bases; unmatched junction nucleotides: 5. The CDR3 length is 14 residues. Germline values: CDR1 LNHDA, CDR2 SQIVND (reference sequence). The whole variable domain, filled in from reference TRBV19 and TRBJ2-2, reads DGGITQSPKYLFRKEGQNVTLSCEQNLNHDAMYWYRQDPGQGLRLIYYSQIVNDFQKGDIAEGYSVSREKKESFPLTVTSAQKNPTAFYLCASTRLAGTGELFFGEGSRLTVL.

This clonotype rates as medium-sized. The chain joins TRBV19 to TRBJ2-2; 11 bases fit TRBD2. The V and J ends lost 7 bases and 5 bases, in that order; junction bases with no gene match: 6. CDR3 length: 15 residues. Germline CDR1 LNHDA, CDR2 SQIVND (reference sequence). CDR3 coding DNA: TGTGCCAGTACCAGCAGACTAGCGGGGACCGGGGAGCTGTTTTTT. Its protein is CASTSRLAGTGELFF. The variable domain in full, with the rest retrieved from reference TRBV19 and TRBJ2-2, is DGGITQSPKYLFRKEGQNVTLSCEQNLNHDAMYWYRQDPGQGLRLIYYSQIVNDFQKGDIAEGYSVSREKKESFPLTVTSAQKNPTAFYLCASTSRLAGTGELFFGEGSRLTVL.

The chain recombines TRBV6-8 with TRBJ2-7; 14 bases agree with TRBD2. V trimming: 4 bases; J trimming: 5 bases; junction bases outside the gene matches: 1. CDR1 MNHGY and CDR2 SAAAGT come from the germline V gene. The CDR3 length is 14 residues. The CDR3 DNA reads TGTGCCAGCAGTTCGGGACTAGCGGGAGACGAGCAGTACTTC. It yields the protein CASSSGLAGDEQYF.

The chain couples TRBV11-2 to TRBJ2-3; D is possibly TRBD1 (6 bases). Germline V gene lookup returns CDR1 SGHAT and CDR2 FQNNGV. V was pared by 4 bases and J by 1 base, with 15 bases between. This CDR3 comprises 16 residues. CDR3 loop: CASSSTQGFGTDTQYF. The DNA of the CDR3 is TGTGCCAGCAGCTCCACCCAGGGGTTTGGCACAGATACGCAGTATTTT.

This clonotype ranks as medium-sized. DNA of the CDR3: TGTGCCAGTAGTCCCCGCCGACTAGCGGGAGGTGAGACCCAGTACTTC. This sequence encodes CASSPRRLAGGETQYF. The genes are TRBV19 and TRBJ2-5, with TRBD2 identical over 13 bases. In germline, CDR1 is LNHDA, CDR2 SQIVND (reference sequence). This CDR3 is built from 16 residues. V dropped 5 bases and J dropped 5; count of bases not matched to a gene: 8.

This clonotype is categorized as medium-sized. V and J are TRBV6-5 and TRBJ2-3; D is undetermined. The CDR3 has 14 residues. In germline, CDR1 is MNHEY, CDR2 SVGAGI. Trimming took 7 bases from V and 8 from J, leaving 19 bases between them. In nucleotides, the CDR3 is TGTGCCAGCAAACCAAAGTTGTTATGGGGTACGCAGTATTTT. Translation: CASKPKLLWGTQYF.

The chain has TRBV6-1 and TRBJ2-3, with D unclear. Trimming took off 8 bases at V and 2 bases at J, with 14 bases between the two ends. Germline V gene data show CDR1 as MNHNS and CDR2 as SASEGT. CDR3 length equals 14 residues. The CDR3 nucleotides are TGTGCCAGCCCCTCTACGACACCCACAGATACGCAGTATTTT. Protein sequence: CASPSTTPTDTQYF.

This clonotype was recorded a few times. The rearrangement uses TRBV19 and TRBJ1-1; D not certain. Trimming left V 7 bases short and J 5 bases short, with 20 bases between. Per the germline V gene, CDR1 is LNHDA and CDR2 is SQIVND (reference sequence). This CDR3 region has 15 residues. The DNA for the CDR3 is TGTGCCAGTACCCCGGACTCCCCCGCGGCAACTGAAGCTTTCTTT. Protein product: CASTPDSPAATEAFF.

Judged by abundance, this clonotype is medium-sized. The rearrangement joins TRBV29-1 to TRBJ2-1; no reliable D call. Germline CDR1 SQVTM, CDR2 ANQGSEA. V gave up 6 bases and J gave up 7 bases, with 10 bases separating them. CDR3 size: 11 residues. The CDR3 loop is CSVKGGNEQFF. The DNA of the CDR3 is TGCAGCGTCAAGGGTGGAAATGAGCAGTTCTTC.

Sample share makes this clonotype medium-sized. The rearrangement links TRBV5-5 to TRBJ1-5, with unresolved D. This CDR3 region has 14 residues. Per the germline V gene, CDR1 is SGHKS and CDR2 is YYEKEE (reference sequence). Trimming removed 0 bases from V and 0 bases from J, with 4 bases in between. CDR3 DNA sequence: TGTGCCAGCAGCTTGGGCATTAGCAATCAGCCCCAGCATTTT. This codes for CASSLGISNQPQHF. The full variable domain, with the rest looked up from reference TRBV5-5 and TRBJ1-5, is DAGVTQSPTHLIKTRGQQVTLRCSPISGHKSVSWYQQVLGQGPQFIFQYYEKEERGRGNFPDRFSARQFPNYSSELNVNALLLGDSALYLCASSLGISNQPQHFGDGTRLSIL.